These 15 T cell receptor beta chains came from one sample sequenced in a study of low-dose radiotherapy and immunotherapy resistance in tumors. Time point meaning: after trial treatment. Treatment specified: LDRT plus nivolumab, ipilimumab, low-dose cyclophosphamide and aspirin (RACIN trial). Gene-specific TRAV and TRBV primers were used for first-strand cDNA, covering alpha and beta chains. Over approximately 20 PCR cycles, TCRs were amplified from a constant-region primer and V-primer adapter. One entry per CDR3 protein, called by TCRdb with MiXCR from the reads. The table shows tens of thousands of distinct CDR3 sequences, with around a fifth occurring only once. This specimen consisted of PBMCs, obtained after low-dose radiotherapy plus immunotherapy. These receptors were obtained from a female donor with ovarian cancer.

Ten or more counts support this clonotype. The chain has TRBV24-1 and TRBJ2-5; 7 bases map to TRBD2. Germline V gives CDR1 KGHDR, CDR2 SFDVKD. This CDR3 comprises 15 residues. V lost 4 bases to trimming and J lost 4 bases; unmatched junction nucleotides: 8. CDR3: CATSESGRAGETQYF. The CDR3 coding sequence is TGTGCCACCAGTGAGAGTGGGAGGGCCGGAGAGACCCAGTACTTC.

This clonotype was seen many times. This chain connects TRBV20-1 to TRBJ1-1, with TRBD1 matching over 12 bases. The CDR3 has 12 amino acids. Germline V lookup: CDR1 DFQATT, CDR2 SNEGSKA (reference sequence). Germline trimming cut 6 bases from V and 9 bases from J; bases unmatched to any gene: 5. Here the CDR3 reads CSAPGQGAKAFF. DNA for the CDR3: TGCAGTGCGCCGGGACAGGGGGCGAAAGCTTTCTTT.

This chain links TRBV18 with TRBJ1-1; 9 bases match TRBD1. This CDR3 region has 16 residues. The V and J ends lost 3 bases and 8 bases, in that order; junction bases with no gene match: 13. The germline V gene encodes CDR1 KGHSH and CDR2 LQKENI. CDR3 in amino acids: CASSPPGTGSLTEAFF. The CDR3 DNA reads as TGTGCCAGCTCACCGCCCGGGACAGGGAGCCTGACCGAAGCTTTCTTT.

The chain combines TRBV30 with TRBJ1-1; D is perhaps TRBD1 (6 bases). Trimming shortened V by 2 bases and J by 4 bases, and 11 bases separated the two germline ends. The CDR3 runs to 13 residues. CDR1 and CDR2 from the germline V gene are GTSNPN and SVGIG (reference sequence). The CDR3 DNA sequence: TGTGCCTGGAGTAAACAGGGCGGCACTGAAGCTTTCTTT. It specifies CAWSKQGGTEAFF.

This clonotype appeared many times. The chain combines TRBV20-1 with TRBJ1-5; D not resolved. The germline V and J ends were trimmed by 4 bases and 2 bases, with 9 bases remaining between them. Germline loops: CDR1 DFQATT, CDR2 SNEGSKA (reference sequence). The CDR3 has 13 amino acids. The CDR3 loop reads CSAIAGGNQPQHF. The DNA of the CDR3 is TGCAGTGCTATAGCCGGGGGCAATCAGCCCCAGCATTTT.

Only a few counts were recorded for this clonotype. The chain has TRBV28 and TRBJ2-1, with D possibly matching TRBD2 (6 bases). From germline, CDR1 is MDHEN and CDR2 SYDVKM. The V and J ends lost 9 bases and 6 bases respectively, with 15 bases between them. The CDR3 totals 13 residues. The CDR3 nucleotides read TGTGCCAGTCAGCGAGGGAGGCCCAATGAGCAGTTCTTC. This translates into CASQRGRPNEQFF.

This clonotype has a count of ten or more. The genes are TRBV7-2 and TRBJ2-7; TRBD1 matches at 7 bases. Germline loops: CDR1 SGHTA, CDR2 FQGNSA. This CDR3 has 15 amino acids. V lost 5 bases and J lost 3; bases outside the gene matches: 10. In nucleotides, the CDR3 is TGTGCCAGCAGCCCCAATCCAGGGGGTTTCTACGAGCAGTACTTC. Amino acids: CASSPNPGGFYEQYF.

This clonotype was recorded a few times. The chain joins TRBV6-2 or TRBV6-3 to TRBJ1-5; the match to TRBD1 covers 7 bases. CDR3 length: 14 residues. The J segment lost 0 bases and the V segment lost 7 bases, leaving 3 bases of the junction unmatched. Germline CDR1 MNHEY, CDR2 SVGEGT. DNA for the CDR3: TGTGCCAGCACAGGGGGTTATAGCAATCAGCCCCAGCATTTT. This encodes CASTGGYSNQPQHF.

This clonotype occurred many times. V is TRBV5-1 and J is TRBJ2-3; 9 bases fit TRBD2. V trimming: 0 bases; J trimming: 7 bases; junction bases outside the gene matches: 6. Per germline, CDR1 SGHRS and CDR2 YFSETQ. The CDR3 consists of 15 residues. The CDR3 DNA reads as TGCGCCAGCAGCTTGGAGGGACTAGCAGGCAATACGCAGTATTTT. It codes for CASSLEGLAGNTQYF.

This clonotype showed up many times. The chain has TRBV5-1 and TRBJ1-1; 11 bases align to TRBD1. Germline CDR1 reads SGHRS; CDR2 reads YFSETQ. There are 19 residues in the CDR3. Unmatched junction bases numbered 10, after V lost 0 bases and J lost 0 bases. CDR3 sequence: CASSLGTGGAIPMNTEAFF. CDR3 DNA sequence: TGCGCCAGCAGCTTGGGGACAGGGGGCGCGATTCCTATGAACACTGAAGCTTTCTTT. The full variable domain, rest sourced from reference TRBV5-1 and TRBJ1-1, is KAGVTQTPRYLIKTRGQQVTLSCSPISGHRSVSWYQQTPGQGLQFLFEYFSETQRNKGNFPGRFSGRQFSNSRSEMNVSTLELGDSALYLCASSLGTGGAIPMNTEAFFGQGTRLTVV.

The chain has TRBV5-1 and TRBJ1-2, with TRBD1 identical over 8 bases. This CDR3 spans 12 amino acids. The J segment lost 6 bases and the V segment lost 3 bases, leaving 1 base of the junction unmatched. Germline CDR1 SGHRS, CDR2 YFSETQ. The CDR3 reads CASSSTGDGYTF. CDR3 in DNA: TGCGCCAGCAGCTCGACAGGGGATGGCTACACCTTC.

This clonotype was recorded at least ten times. The DNA of the CDR3 is TGTGCCAGCAGCCAAGGGACAGGTGATAATGAAAAACTGTTTTTT. Amino acids: CASSQGTGDNEKLFF. The chain uses TRBV3-1 and TRBJ1-4; 7 positions agree with TRBD1. The CDR3 spans 15 residues. Germline V CDR1 and CDR2: LGHDT, YNNKEL (reference sequence). V trimming: 1 base; J trimming: 4 bases; junction bases outside the gene matches: 3.

This clonotype has at least ten counts. This rearrangement joins TRBV28 to TRBJ1-6, with 8 nucleotides matching TRBD1. Looked up from germline, CDR1 is MDHEN and CDR2 is SYDVKM. The CDR3 length is 12 residues. The J segment lost 10 bases and the V segment lost 4 bases, leaving 0 bases of the junction unmatched. The DNA for the CDR3 is TGTGCCAGCAGTTCAGGGGGCTCACCCCTCCACTTT. This encodes CASSSGGSPLHF.

This clonotype has only a few counts. V gene TRBV5-4 combines with J gene TRBJ2-1; D is ambiguous. CDR1 is SGHNT and CDR2 is YYREEE in the germline V gene (reference sequence). V lost 4 bases and J lost 4, with 15 bases in between. This CDR3 spans 15 amino acids. The CDR3 DNA sequence: TGTGCCAGCAGCCTCCCCAGGAGCCGTTACAATGAGCAGTTCTTC. This gives the protein CASSLPRSRYNEQFF.

This clonotype was found a few times. The gene calls are TRBV5-4 and TRBJ1-1, with TRBD1 identical over 8 bases. Germline lookup yields CDR1 SGHNT and CDR2 YYREEE (reference sequence). Trimming removed 4 bases from V and 4 bases from J; junction bases left unmatched: 9. The CDR3 totals 15 residues. CDR3: CASSPRTGWVTEAFF. The DNA for the CDR3 is TGTGCCAGCAGCCCCCGGACAGGGTGGGTCACTGAAGCTTTCTTT.